This T cell receptor (beta chain) was sequenced during a study of identical twins' blood T cells. This clonotype has just a few counts. Its antigen is not identified. Findings of the study overall: Even for out-of-frame TCRbeta, twins reportedly shared V gene usage much more than unrelated donors. Twins shared more top CDR3 clonotypes than unrelated donors did.

Trimming removed 1 base at V and 7 bases at J, with 22 bases between. The CDR3 has 17 amino acids. A previously described protocol, modified, built RNA-based TCR cDNA libraries. MiXCR, run by TCRdb on the 5' RACE reads, gives a single entry per CDR3 protein. The table has 350,000 to 400,000 distinct CDR3 sequences, over 25% seen once; the top ten hold around 5.6%. This receptor was identified in a woman aged 18-55 years in good health. V and J are TRBV12-3 or TRBV12-4 and TRBJ1-2; TRBD1 is a possible D gene (6 bases). The sample was PBMCs. CDR3 loop: CASSLGSSWARGSGYTF. CDR3 nucleotides: TGTGCCAGCAGTTTAGGATCAAGTTGGGCCAGGGGAAGTGGCTACACCTTC.